This TCR beta chain was identified during a study of blood T cells in healthy people across ages. Study-wide results and limits: There was a strong correlation between TCR beta diversity and naive T cell percentage.

A sample-barcoded 5' primer and a J-beta primer mix were used in a second PCR of about 7 to 12 cycles. TCRdb re-derived calls from the 5' RACE reads in MiXCR, one entry per CDR3 protein. The sample gives fewer than 750,000 distinct CDR3 sequences, about 45% of which show up once; roughly 25% is in the top ten. V was shortened by 7 bases and J by 6 bases, with 13 bases between the two germline ends. The CDR3 runs 12 residues. Germline V CDR1 and CDR2: DFQATT, SNEGSKA (reference sequence). Comment on this clonotype: Its target is unknown.

This receptor was taken from an elderly man in good health. The specimen was blood. This chain connects TRBV20-1 to TRBJ2-1; D call uncertain. CDR3 sequence (DNA): TGCAGTGGGCTGCTGTGGGGCAATGAGCAGTTCTTC. Residues: CSGLLWGNEQFF.